A selection of T cell receptor beta chains follows, all from one sample in a study of T cells in localized non-small cell lung cancer. The table came from immunoSEQ multiplex PCR; TCRdb's copy has only in-frame clones and leaves some out. The sample consists of over 2,000 clones, about 37% of them appearing once. Here the sequenced sample was normal lung tissue next to the tumor, taken before any cancer treatment. The receptor source for this set is a male donor aged 60 or over with stage I lung adenocarcinoma. CDR3s include the opening cysteine and the closing phenylalanine or tryptophan. The order of the fields is CDR3 length, V gene, clone size, D gene, J gene, CDR3 DNA, CDR3 protein. A D gene is named only where the DNA matches it firmly. A clone size is listed for some rows: how often the clone was seen (once, few, many), or a class if it is expanded.

14,TRBV28,-,-,TRBJ2-5,TGTGCCAGCCGTGATGGGGGTCTAGGGGAGACCCAGTACTTC,CASRDGGLGETQYF
13,TRBV28,-,-,TRBJ1-5,TGTGCCAGCCAAGAAGATTTAAATCAGCCCCAGCATTTT,CASQEDLNQPQHF
15,TRBV28,-,TRBD1,TRBJ2-2,TGTGCCAGCAGCCTACCTGGGACAGCCACCGGGGAGCTGTTTTTT,CASSLPGTATGELFF
14,TRBV28,-,-,TRBJ2-7,TGTGCCAGCATGACGCGGGCGAAAACCTACGAGCAGTACTTC,CASMTRAKTYEQYF
14,TRBV30,-,-,TRBJ1-2,TGTGCCTGGAGTGTTGATTGGCAAAGCGATGGCTACACCTTC,CAWSVDWQSDGYTF
20,TRBV6-4,few,TRBD2,TRBJ2-7,TGTGCCAGCAGGACGGGCCTATATAGCGGGAGATATATCGGTCTTCGGGAGCAGTACTTC,CASRTGLYSGRYIGLREQYF
14,TRBV6-7,-,-,TRBJ1-1,TGTGCCAGCAGTATAGAGGTGTCGGGCACTGAAGCTTTCTTT,CASSIEVSGTEAFF
13,TRBV30,-,-,TRBJ2-7,TGTGCCTGGAGTGTCGGGGCCCCCTACGAGCAGTACTTC,CAWSVGAPYEQYF
16,TRBV5-1,-,TRBD1,TRBJ2-2,TGCGCCAGCAGCTTGTGGACAGGGGAAAGCACCGGGGAGCTGTTTTTT,CASSLWTGESTGELFF
19,TRBV14,-,-,TRBJ2-2,TGTGCCAGCAGCCAATCCACTCCCTCGGGGGGCTTGAACACCGGGGAGCTGTTTTTT,CASSQSTPSGGLNTGELFF
14,TRBV2,few,-,TRBJ2-1,TGTGCCAGCAGGAGAGCGGTGAGAAAGGATGAGCAGTTCTTC,CASRRAVRKDEQFF
15,TRBV6-8,-,TRBD1,TRBJ2-7,TGTGCCAGCAGTTCTGACAGGGGTTGGGGCTACGAGCAGTACTTC,CASSSDRGWGYEQYF
14,TRBV11-3,medium-sized,-,TRBJ1-2,TGTGCCAGCAGCTTAGTGTATGGTGACTCTGGCTACACCTTC,CASSLVYGDSGYTF
14,TRBV19,few,-,TRBJ1-1,TGTGCCAGTAGTATACCCGTCCACGGCACTGAAGCTTTCTTT,CASSIPVHGTEAFF
18,TRBV28,-,TRBD2,TRBJ2-2,TGTGCCAGCAGTTTATCTAGCGGGAGGGCCTGGTCCACCGGGGAGCTGTTTTTT,CASSLSSGRAWSTGELFF
14,TRBV25-1,-,TRBD1,TRBJ1-2,TGTGCCAGCAGTGAATATCGAACAGGGGGTGGCTACACCTTC,CASSEYRTGGGYTF
16,TRBV5-1,-,TRBD1,TRBJ1-5,TGCGCCAGCAGCCGGGACAGTTTAGCAAGGCCTAGGCCCCAGCATTTT,CASSRDSLARPRPQHF
15,TRBV9,medium-sized,TRBD2,TRBJ2-2,TGTGCCAGCTCCGGGACTAGCGGGTTGCCCGGGGAGCTGTTTTTT,CASSGTSGLPGELFF
12,TRBV29-1,-,-,TRBJ1-4,TGCAGCGGACAGGACGTTAATGAAAAACTGTTTTTT,CSGQDVNEKLFF
14,TRBV9,-,TRBD2,TRBJ2-4,TGTGCCAGCAGCCCCGGACTAGCGGACAACATTCAGTACTTC,CASSPGLADNIQYF
14,TRBV6-8,few,-,TRBJ1-3,TGTGCCAGCAGTTTAGGCGGGGTTGGAAACACCATATATTTT,CASSLGGVGNTIYF
18,TRBV9,few,TRBD1,TRBJ1-2,TGTGCCAGCAGCGTAGGGCCCTCCCGACAGGGTAGTGCGAATGGCTACACCTTC,CASSVGPSRQGSANGYTF
14,TRBV6-8,-,TRBD1,TRBJ2-1,TGTGCCAGCCGAAACAGGGGGCGAGACAATGAGCAGTTCTTC,CASRNRGRDNEQFF
15,TRBV18,-,-,TRBJ1-2,TGTGCCAGCTCACCCGGACACAGTCCGAACTATGGCTACACCTTC,CASSPGHSPNYGYTF
15,TRBV18,-,TRBD1,TRBJ1-5,TGTGCCAGCTCAAGGGACAGCTTTAGCAATCAGCCCCAGCATTTT,CASSRDSFSNQPQHF
14,TRBV6-8,medium-sized,TRBD1,TRBJ2-7,TGTGCCACAGGACAGGGGGGGACCTCCTACGAGCAGTACTTC,CATGQGGTSYEQYF
14,TRBV30,few,-,TRBJ1-6,TGTGCCTGGAGTGTAGGGCAGTCTAATTCACCCCTCCACTTT,CAWSVGQSNSPLHF
15,TRBV5-1,-,TRBD2,TRBJ2-3,TGCGCCAGCAGCCCCATATCGACTAGCGGAGATACGCAGTATTTT,CASSPISTSGDTQYF
15,TRBV18,-,TRBD1,TRBJ1-2,TGTGCCAGCTCGCCAGGGACAGGCCGGCCGGATGGCTACACCTTC,CASSPGTGRPDGYTF
14,TRBV12-1,-,-,TRBJ2-3,TGTGCCAGCCCCTTCGACGTAGGCACAGATACGCAGTATTTT,CASPFDVGTDTQYF
16,TRBV5-1,few,-,TRBJ2-1,TGCGCCAGCAGCCAAGATCCCAGTCTAGCGAACAATGAGCAGTTCTTC,CASSQDPSLANNEQFF
15,TRBV11-3,-,-,TRBJ2-7,TGTGCCAGCAGCTTAGATCCGCAGTTGGTGGGGGAGCAGTACTTC,CASSLDPQLVGEQYF
15,TRBV11-3,medium-sized,TRBD1,TRBJ1-4,TGTGCCAGCAGCGCGACAGGGGGCGGAGGAGAAAAACTGTTTTTT,CASSATGGGGEKLFF
13,TRBV6-8,few,-,TRBJ1-5,TGTGCCAGCAGGGAGACAGAAGATCAGCCCCAGCATTTT,CASRETEDQPQHF
14,TRBV19,few,-,TRBJ2-3,TGTGCCAGTAGTTCTGGGCCCCTGGAAGATACGCAGTATTTT,CASSSGPLEDTQYF
13,TRBV6-8,few,-,TRBJ1-3,TGTGCCAGCAGTCAGGGTACTGGAAACACCATATATTTT,CASSQGTGNTIYF
16,TRBV9,few,-,TRBJ2-3,TGTGCCAGCAGCGTAGCGCTGGCTCGTAGCACAGATACGCAGTATTTT,CASSVALARSTDTQYF